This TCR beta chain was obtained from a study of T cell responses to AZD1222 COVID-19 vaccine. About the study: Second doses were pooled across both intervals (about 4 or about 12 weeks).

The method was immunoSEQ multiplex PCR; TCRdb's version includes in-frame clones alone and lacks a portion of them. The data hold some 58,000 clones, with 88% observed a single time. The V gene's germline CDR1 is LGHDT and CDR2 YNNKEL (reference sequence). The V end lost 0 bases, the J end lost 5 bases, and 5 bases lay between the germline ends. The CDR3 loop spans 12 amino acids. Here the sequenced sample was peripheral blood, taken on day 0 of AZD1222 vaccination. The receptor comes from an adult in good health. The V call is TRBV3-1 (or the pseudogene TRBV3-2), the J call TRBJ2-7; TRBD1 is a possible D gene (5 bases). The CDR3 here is CASSQDRDEQYF. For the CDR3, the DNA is TGTGCCAGCAGCCAAGACAGGGACGAGCAGTACTTC.